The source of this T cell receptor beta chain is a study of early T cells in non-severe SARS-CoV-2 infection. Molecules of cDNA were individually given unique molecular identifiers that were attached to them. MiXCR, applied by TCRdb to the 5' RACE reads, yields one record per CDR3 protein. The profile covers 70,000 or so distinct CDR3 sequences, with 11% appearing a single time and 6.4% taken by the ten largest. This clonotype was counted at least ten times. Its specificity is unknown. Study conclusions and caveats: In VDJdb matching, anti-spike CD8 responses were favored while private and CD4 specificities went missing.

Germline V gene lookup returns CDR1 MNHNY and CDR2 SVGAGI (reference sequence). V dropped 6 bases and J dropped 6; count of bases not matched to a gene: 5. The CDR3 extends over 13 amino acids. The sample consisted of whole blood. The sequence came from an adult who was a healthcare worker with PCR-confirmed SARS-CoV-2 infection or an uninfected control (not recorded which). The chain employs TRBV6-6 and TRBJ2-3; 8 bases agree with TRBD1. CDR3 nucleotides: TGTGCCAGCAGGAACAGGGGGTCCGATACGCAGTATTTT. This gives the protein CASRNRGSDTQYF.